The clone carrying this TCR beta chain has ten or more counts. The data derive from a study of early T cells in non-severe SARS-CoV-2 infection. This CDR3 comprises 13 residues. Germline V gives CDR1 SQVTM, CDR2 ANQGSEA. V was shortened by 3 bases and J by 0 bases, with 8 bases between the two germline ends. TCRdb processed the 5' RACE reads anew with MiXCR; each CDR3 protein has one entry. The sample has 55,000 to 80,000 distinct CDR3 sequences, around 10% seen once; the top ten hold 3.5% to 4%. The sample comprised whole blood. The genes are TRBV29-1 and TRBJ2-5, with D unresolved. The TCR originated in an adult who was a healthcare worker with PCR-confirmed SARS-CoV-2 infection or an uninfected control (not recorded which). The CDR3 reads CSVEKADQETQYF. CDR3 coding DNA: TGCAGCGTTGAGAAGGCGGACCAAGAGACCCAGTACTTC.